The rows below give T cell receptor beta chains drawn from one sample of a study of vaccination effects on CD4 cells after COVID-19. These TCRs' antigens remain unknown. Libraries were prepared by immunoSEQ multiplex PCR; TCRdb keeps only in-frame clonotypes and omits some of them. The data hold some 22,000 clones, with 70% to 80% observed a single time. The material sequenced was CD4+ T cells from PBMCs cultured with HCoV-OC43 spike peptides, taken before COVID-19 vaccination. The receptors derive from a human donor who received a COVID-19 vaccine. The CDR3 runs from the conserved cysteine through the conserved F or W. D genes are given only for firm matches. Clone sizes are given selectively: once, few, many, or a class where the clone is expanded.

>TRBD2|.|TRBJ2-7|TRBV19
CASSIGTSGRTYEQYF
TGTGCCAGTAGTATAGGGACTAGCGGGAGGACCTACGAGCAGTACTTC
>TRBD2|few|TRBJ2-1|TRBV3-1/TRBV3-2
CASSPRPGLANYNEQFF
TGTGCCAGCAGCCCCCGACCGGGACTAGCGAATTACAATGAGCAGTTCTTC
>.|.|TRBJ1-4|TRBV7-9
CASSLQIGQNEKLFF
TGTGCCAGCAGCTTACAAATAGGGCAGAATGAAAAACTGTTTTTT
>TRBD2|few|TRBJ2-7|TRBV3-1/TRBV3-2
CASSQSTSGGAVQYF
TGTGCCAGCAGCCAAAGCACTAGCGGGGGAGCGGTGCAGTACTTC
>.|.|TRBJ2-2|TRBV7-2
CASSLGGRGSGSGELFF
TGTGCCAGCAGCTTAGGGGGGCGTGGGAGTGGGTCCGGGGAGCTGTTTTTT
>.|.|TRBJ2-3|TRBV10-3
CATGKSGASTDTQYF
TGTGCCACCGGGAAAAGTGGGGCTAGCACAGATACGCAGTATTTT
>.|.|TRBJ2-3|TRBV2
CASKLSAGSSTDTQYF
TGTGCCAGCAAGTTGTCGGCGGGTTCAAGCACAGATACGCAGTATTTT
>.|.|TRBJ2-3|TRBV6-4
CASSDSEGGADTQYF
TGTGCCAGCAGTGACTCGGAGGGGGGGGCAGATACGCAGTATTTT
>.|once|TRBJ1-5|TRBV27
CASKGGVSQPQHF
TGTGCCAGCAAGGGGGGTGTTAGTCAGCCCCAGCATTTT
>TRBD1|.|TRBJ1-2|TRBV10-3
CAIGSTTGQGLDGYTF
TGTGCCATTGGATCTACAACCGGACAGGGGTTGGATGGCTACACCTTC
>TRBD1|.|TRBJ2-4|TRBV12-3/TRBV12-4
CASKRTGLNIQYF
TGTGCCAGCAAACGGACAGGCCTCAACATTCAGTACTTC
>.|few|TRBJ2-1|TRBV7-9
CASSLSGTTNEQFF
TGTGCCAGCAGCTTATCCGGGACGACCAATGAGCAGTTCTTC
>.|.|TRBJ1-2|TRBV7-2
CASSPRTLGDGYTF
TGTGCCAGCAGCCCCAGGACTCTGGGAGATGGCTACACCTTC
>.|few|TRBJ1-1|TRBV5-1
CASSLEQNTEAFF
TGCGCCAGCAGCTTGGAACAGAACACTGAAGCTTTCTTT
>.|.|TRBJ1-1|TRBV11-2
CASSFADSGAFF
TGTGCCAGCAGCTTCGCAGACTCCGGAGCTTTCTTT
>.|.|TRBJ2-1|TRBV11-2
CASSPDRNNEQFF
TGTGCCAGCAGCCCCGACAGAAACAATGAGCAGTTCTTC
>.|once|TRBJ2-3|TRBV3-1/TRBV3-2
CASSQVLLAATDTQYF
TGTGCCAGCAGCCAAGTTTTATTAGCGGCAACAGATACGCAGTATTTT
>.|.|TRBJ1-1|TRBV4-1
CASRGTLRNTEAFF
TGCGCCAGCAGAGGGACCCTTAGGAACACTGAAGCTTTCTTT
>.|.|TRBJ1-6|TRBV27
CASSDKGINSPLHF
TGTGCCAGCAGTGATAAGGGAATAAATTCACCCCTCCACTTT
>.|few|TRBJ1-3|TRBV7-2
CASSFSGTRGNTIYF
TGTGCCAGCAGCTTTTCCGGGACACGTGGAAACACCATATATTTT
>.|.|TRBJ1-1|TRBV4-1
CASSQDKVDRNTEAFF
TGCGCCAGCAGCCAAGATAAGGTGGACAGGAACACTGAAGCTTTCTTT
>TRBD2|few|TRBJ2-5|TRBV24-1
CATSVKQTSGRGETQYF
TGTGCCACCAGTGTGAAACAGACTAGCGGGAGAGGAGAGACCCAGTACTTC
>.|once|TRBJ2-2|TRBV5-6
CASSLGQVKAGELFF
TGTGCCAGCAGCTTGGGGCAGGTCAAGGCCGGGGAGCTGTTTTTT
>.|once|TRBJ2-5|TRBV3-1/TRBV3-2
CASSLGATETQYF
TGTGCCAGCAGCCTAGGGGCGACAGAGACCCAGTACTTC